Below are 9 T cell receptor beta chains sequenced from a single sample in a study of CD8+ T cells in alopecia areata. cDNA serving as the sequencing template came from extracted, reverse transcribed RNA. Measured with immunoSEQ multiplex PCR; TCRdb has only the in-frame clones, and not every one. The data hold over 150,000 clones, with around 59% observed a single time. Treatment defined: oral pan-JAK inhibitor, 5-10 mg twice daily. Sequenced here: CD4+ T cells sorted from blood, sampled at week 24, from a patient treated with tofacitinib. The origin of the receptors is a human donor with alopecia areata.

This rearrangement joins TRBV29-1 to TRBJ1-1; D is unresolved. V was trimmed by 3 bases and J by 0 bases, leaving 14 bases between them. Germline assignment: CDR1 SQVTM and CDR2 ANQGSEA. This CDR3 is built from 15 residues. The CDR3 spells CSVEPRGPMNTEAFF. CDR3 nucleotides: TGCAGCGTTGAGCCTCGAGGGCCCATGAACACTGAAGCTTTCTTT.

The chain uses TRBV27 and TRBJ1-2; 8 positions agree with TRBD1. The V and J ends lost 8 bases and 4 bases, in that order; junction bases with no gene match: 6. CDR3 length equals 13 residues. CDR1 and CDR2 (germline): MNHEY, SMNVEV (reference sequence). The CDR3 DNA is TGTGCCAGCGGATCCGGGACAGGCTATGGCTACACCTTC. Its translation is CASGSGTGYGYTF.

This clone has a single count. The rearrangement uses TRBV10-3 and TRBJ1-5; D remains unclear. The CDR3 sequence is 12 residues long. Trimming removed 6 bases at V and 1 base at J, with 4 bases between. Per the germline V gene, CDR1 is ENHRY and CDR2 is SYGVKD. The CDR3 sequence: CAIRDSNQPQHF. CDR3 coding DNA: TGTGCCATCAGAGACAGCAATCAGCCCCAGCATTTT.

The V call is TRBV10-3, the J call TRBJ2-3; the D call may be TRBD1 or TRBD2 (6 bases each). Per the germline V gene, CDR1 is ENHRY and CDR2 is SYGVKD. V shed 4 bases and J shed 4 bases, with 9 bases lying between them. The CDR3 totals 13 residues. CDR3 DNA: TGTGCCATCAGTGTACGGGGGCCAGATACGCAGTATTTT. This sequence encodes CAISVRGPDTQYF.

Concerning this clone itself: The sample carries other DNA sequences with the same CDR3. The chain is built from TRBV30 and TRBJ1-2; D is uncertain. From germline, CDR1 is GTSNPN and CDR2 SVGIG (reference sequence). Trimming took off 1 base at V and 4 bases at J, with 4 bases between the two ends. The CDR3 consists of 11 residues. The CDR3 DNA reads TGTGCCTGGAGTGGCGGCTATGGCTACACCTTC. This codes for CAWSGGYGYTF.

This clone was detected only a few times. The CDR3 region is CASSLESRAYTEAFF. The CDR3, as DNA: TGTGCCAGCAGCTTAGAGTCCCGGGCTTACACTGAAGCTTTCTTT. The chain joins TRBV7-2 to TRBJ1-1; D ambiguous. The CDR3 sequence is 15 residues long. Germline assignment: CDR1 SGHTA and CDR2 FQGNSA. Trimming pared 1 base from V and 3 bases from J, leaving 12 bases between.

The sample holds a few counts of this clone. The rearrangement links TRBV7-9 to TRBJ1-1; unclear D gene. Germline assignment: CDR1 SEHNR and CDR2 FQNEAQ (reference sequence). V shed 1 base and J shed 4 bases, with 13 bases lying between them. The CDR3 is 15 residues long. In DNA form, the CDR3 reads TGTGCCAGCAGCTTAGGATTCGGGGTTAGCACTGAAGCTTTCTTT. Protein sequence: CASSLGFGVSTEAFF.

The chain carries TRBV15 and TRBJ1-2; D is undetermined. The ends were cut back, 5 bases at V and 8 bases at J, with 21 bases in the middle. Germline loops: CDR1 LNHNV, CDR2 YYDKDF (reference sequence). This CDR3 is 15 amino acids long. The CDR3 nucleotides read TGTGCCACCAGCCCCCGGGTTCGGCAGTTGGACGGCTACACCTTC. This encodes CATSPRVRQLDGYTF.

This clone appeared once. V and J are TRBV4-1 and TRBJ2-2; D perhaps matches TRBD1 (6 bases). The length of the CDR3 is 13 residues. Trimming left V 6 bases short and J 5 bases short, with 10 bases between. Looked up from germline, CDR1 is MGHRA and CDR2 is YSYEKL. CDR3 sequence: CASSRQGTGELFF. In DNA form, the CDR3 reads TGCGCCAGCAGTCGCCAGGGGACCGGGGAGCTGTTTTTT.